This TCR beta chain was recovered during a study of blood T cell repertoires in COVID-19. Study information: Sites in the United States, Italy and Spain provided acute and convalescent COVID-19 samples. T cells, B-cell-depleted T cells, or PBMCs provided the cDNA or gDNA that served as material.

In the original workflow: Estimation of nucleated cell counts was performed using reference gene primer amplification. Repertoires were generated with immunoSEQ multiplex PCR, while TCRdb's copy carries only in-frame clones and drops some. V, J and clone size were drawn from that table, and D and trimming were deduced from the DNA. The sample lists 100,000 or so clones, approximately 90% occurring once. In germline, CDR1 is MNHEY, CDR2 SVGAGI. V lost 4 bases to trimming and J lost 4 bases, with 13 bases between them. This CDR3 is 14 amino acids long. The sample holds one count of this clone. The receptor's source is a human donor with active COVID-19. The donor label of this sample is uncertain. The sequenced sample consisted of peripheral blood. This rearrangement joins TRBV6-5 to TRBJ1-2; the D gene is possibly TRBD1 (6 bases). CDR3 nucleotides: TGTGCCAGCAGTTCCCCGGACAGCGGCTATGGCTACACCTTC. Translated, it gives CASSSPDSGYGYTF.